Below are 18 T cell receptor beta chains sequenced from a single sample in a study of T cell responses to AZD1222 COVID-19 vaccine. The repertoire was sequenced with immunoSEQ multiplex PCR; TCRdb's copy has only in-frame clones and lacks some. Of 100,000 to 150,000 clones in the sample, approximately 88% are singletons; the top ten hold more than 4%. Material: peripheral blood, obtained on day 0 of AZD1222 vaccination. These receptors all come from an adult in good health.

This chain joins TRBV12-2 and TRBJ1-5; no check of the table's D call, TRBD1, against the DNA was made. TRBV12-2 is listed as a pseudogene. The CDR3 totals 14 residues. The CDR3, as DNA: TGTGCAAGTCGCCCTAGTCACAGGGTCACGCCCCAGCATTTT. Its translation: CASRPSHRVTPQHF.

The chain joins TRBV30 to TRBJ1-2; D may be TRBD1 (5 bases). CDR1 is GTSNPN, CDR2 SVGIG, per germline (reference sequence). The CDR3 sequence is 15 residues long. The V end lost 0 bases, the J end lost 4 bases, and 15 bases lay between the germline ends. In nucleotides, the CDR3 is TGTGCCTGGAGTGTAACGTTGGGGGTTATCTATGGCTACACCTTC. Amino acid sequence: CAWSVTLGVIYGYTF. The variable domain in full, with the rest retrieved from reference TRBV30 and TRBJ1-2, is SQTIHQWPATLVQPVGSPLSLECTVEGTSNPNLYWYRQAAGRGLQLLFYSVGIGQISSEVPQNLSASRPQDRQFILSSKKLLLSDSGFYLCAWSVTLGVIYGYTFGSGTRLTVV.

The chain uses TRBV12-3 or TRBV12-4 and TRBJ2-7; 8 nucleotides match TRBD2. CDR3 length: 12 residues. V lost 5 bases and J lost 8; bases outside the gene matches: 5. The CDR3 sequence: CASSHRLAQQYF. CDR3 in DNA: TGTGCCAGCAGTCACAGACTAGCGCAGCAGTACTTC.

The chain links TRBV7-6 to TRBJ1-2; D gene ambiguous. Germline V gene lookup returns CDR1 SGHVS and CDR2 FNYEAQ. This CDR3 spans 15 amino acids. V was clipped by 5 bases and J by 4 bases, with 17 bases between them. CDR3 sequence reads: CASSPWTEGLYGYTF. DNA for the CDR3: TGTGCCAGCAGCCCCTGGACGGAGGGCCTCTATGGCTACACCTTC.

The chain combines TRBV28 with TRBJ2-1; 16 bases align to TRBD2. V gave up 8 bases and J gave up 8 bases; unmatched junction bases: 9. This CDR3 is built from 16 residues. Germline loops: CDR1 MDHEN, CDR2 SYDVKM. The CDR3 DNA follows: TGTGCCAGCGGCCTCGGGACTAGCGGGGGGGTGGATGAGCAGTTCTTC. Translating it yields CASGLGTSGGVDEQFF.

The CDR3 DNA reads as TGTGCCAGCTCACCCGACCAGGGGCGGGACACTGAAGCTTTCTTT. The encoded protein is CASSPDQGRDTEAFF. The chain is built from TRBV18 and TRBJ1-1; TRBD1 might be the D (6 bases). The V and J ends lost 3 bases and 3 bases respectively, with 14 bases between them. CDR1 and CDR2 from the germline V gene are KGHSH and LQKENI. CDR3 length equals 15 residues.

The chain is built from TRBV27 and TRBJ2-1; D might be TRBD2 (6 bases). The V end was cut by 3 bases, the J end by 1 base, with 19 bases between. The CDR3 runs 18 residues. Germline CDR1 and CDR2: MNHEY and SMNVEV (reference sequence). The CDR3 sequence: CASSFRAGGKPSYNEQFF. The CDR3 DNA reads as TGTGCCAGCAGTTTTAGGGCTGGGGGGAAGCCATCCTACAATGAGCAGTTCTTC.

J is TRBJ1-4 and V is TRBV19; TRBD1 matches at 10 bases. The CDR3 loop spans 15 amino acids. The V segment lost 6 bases and the J segment 8 bases; nucleotides outside the gene matches: 9. Germline assignment: CDR1 LNHDA and CDR2 SQIVND (reference sequence). The CDR3 loop is CASSLGTGVMEKLFF. In DNA, the CDR3 is TGTGCCAGTAGCCTAGGGACAGGGGTGATGGAAAAACTGTTTTTT.

Here the CDR3 reads CASSLAGGRGYNEQFF. In DNA, the CDR3 is TGTGCCAGCAGCTTGGCCGGAGGGAGAGGGTACAATGAGCAGTTCTTC. The genes are TRBV5-4 and TRBJ2-1; TRBD2 might be the D (6 bases). The CDR3 runs to 16 residues. Trimming removed 0 bases at V and 4 bases at J, with 14 bases between. Looked up from germline, CDR1 is SGHNT and CDR2 is YYREEE (reference sequence).

This CDR3 is CASSLAGTNEKLFF. CDR3 nucleotide sequence: TGTGCCAGCAGCTTAGCCGGGACTAATGAAAAACTGTTTTTT. The V call is TRBV7-9, the J call TRBJ1-4; D is undetermined. V was clipped by 0 bases and J by 2 bases, with 4 bases between them. Germline-derived CDR1 and CDR2 are SEHNR and FQNEAQ (reference sequence). CDR3 length: 14 amino acids.

The chain recombines TRBV28 with TRBJ1-4; the D gene is possibly TRBD1 (5 bases). The V end lost 5 bases, the J end lost 8 bases, and 15 bases lay between the germline ends. The CDR3 sequence is 14 residues long. Germline CDR1 MDHEN, CDR2 SYDVKM. In DNA, the CDR3 is TGTGCCAGCAGTGGGCCAGGACAACAAGAAAAACTGTTTTTT. Its translation is CASSGPGQQEKLFF.

Turning to this clone: One end of the junction fails to match germline, which may point to a read error. The chain recombines TRBV7-7 with TRBJ2-2; 8 bases are shared with TRBD2. Looked up from germline, CDR1 is SSHAT and CDR2 is FNYEAQ (reference sequence). The CDR3 contains 16 residues. The CDR3 reads CASSLGLAGATGELFF. CDR3 DNA: TGTGCTAGCAGCCTCGGACTAGCTGGTGCTACCGGGGAGCTGTTTTTT.

This chain uses TRBV5-1 with TRBJ1-1; maybe TRBD1 (5 bases). Trimming left V 4 bases short and J 4 bases short, with 11 bases between. This CDR3 is 13 amino acids long. Germline CDR1 is SGHRS and CDR2 is YFSETQ. The DNA of the CDR3 is TGCGCCAGCAGCGCCGGAGGGGTCACTGAAGCTTTCTTT. Translating gives CASSAGGVTEAFF.

The rearrangement joins TRBV6-6 to TRBJ1-1; 8 nucleotides match TRBD1. Unmatched junction bases numbered 12, after V lost 10 bases and J lost 5 bases. The CDR3 sequence is 14 residues long. The germline CDR1 and CDR2 sequences are MNHNY and SVGAGI (reference sequence). The CDR3 nucleotides read TGTGCCATCACGGGGGACAGGCGGATGACTGAAGCTTTCTTT. This translates into CAITGDRRMTEAFF.

V gene TRBV6-5 combines with J gene TRBJ2-7; D is perhaps TRBD1 (6 bases). Trimming removed 4 bases from V and 3 bases from J, with 13 bases in between. The CDR3 is made up of 14 amino acids. Germline lookup yields CDR1 MNHEY and CDR2 SVGAGI. The CDR3 loop reads CASSSDGTYYEQYF. The CDR3, as DNA: TGTGCCAGCAGTTCCGACGGGACATACTACGAGCAGTACTTC.

The rearrangement uses TRBV7-8 and TRBJ2-3; a possible D gene is TRBD2 (5 bases). From germline, CDR1 is SGHVS and CDR2 FQNEAQ. This CDR3 region has 15 residues. The ends were cut back, 5 bases at V and 2 bases at J, with 14 bases in the middle. The CDR3 loop reads CASSAAERATDTQYF. In DNA, the CDR3 is TGTGCCAGCAGCGCGGCCGAGAGGGCCACAGATACGCAGTATTTT. The full variable domain, its missing parts supplied by reference TRBV7-8 and TRBJ2-3, is GAGVSQSPRYKVAKRGQDVALRCDPISGHVSLFWYQQALGQGPEFLTYFQNEAQLDKSGLPSDRFFAERPEGSVSTLKIQRTQQEDSAVYLCASSAAERATDTQYFGPGTRLTVL.

The CDR3 DNA reads as TGTGCCAGCAGTGGGACCTACTACTCTGGAAACACCATATATTTT. It is translated as CASSGTYYSGNTIYF. The chain joins TRBV2 to TRBJ1-3; D gene unclear. CDR1 is SNHLY and CDR2 is FYNNEI in the germline V gene. Trimming took 4 bases from V and 0 from J, leaving 10 bases between them. This CDR3 comprises 15 residues.

CDR3 residues: CASRTTREPSGNTIYF. CDR3 nucleotides: TGTGCCAGTAGAACCACCAGGGAGCCCTCTGGAAACACCATATATTTT. The V gene is TRBV19, the J gene TRBJ1-3, with D maybe TRBD1 (5 bases). In germline, CDR1 is LNHDA, CDR2 SQIVND (reference sequence). The CDR3 has 16 residues. V gave up 6 bases and J gave up 0 bases, with 15 bases separating them.